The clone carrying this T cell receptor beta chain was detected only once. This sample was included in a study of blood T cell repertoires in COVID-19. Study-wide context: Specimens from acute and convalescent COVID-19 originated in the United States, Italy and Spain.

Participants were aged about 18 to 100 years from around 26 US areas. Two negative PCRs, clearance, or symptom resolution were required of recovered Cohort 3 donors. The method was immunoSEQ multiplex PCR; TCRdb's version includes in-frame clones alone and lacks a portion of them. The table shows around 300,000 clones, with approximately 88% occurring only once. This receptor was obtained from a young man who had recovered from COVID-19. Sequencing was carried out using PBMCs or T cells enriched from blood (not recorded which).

The CDR3 spells CASSFGPGGNTDTQYF. The CDR3 region has the DNA TGTGCCAGCAGCTTTGGGCCAGGGGGGAACACAGATACGCAGTATTTT. The genes are TRBV5-4 and TRBJ2-3, with a tentative D call TRBD1 (7 bases). Germline lookup yields CDR1 SGHNT and CDR2 YYREEE (reference sequence). V was clipped by 2 bases and J by 2 bases, with 15 bases between them. The CDR3 runs 16 residues. The entire variable domain, with the rest obtained from reference TRBV5-4 and TRBJ2-3, is as follows: ETGVTQSPTHLIKTRGQQVTLRCSSQSGHNTVSWYQQALGQGPQFIFQYYREEENGRGNFPPRFSGLQFPNYSSELNVNALELDDSALYLCASSFGPGGNTDTQYFGPGTRLTVL.